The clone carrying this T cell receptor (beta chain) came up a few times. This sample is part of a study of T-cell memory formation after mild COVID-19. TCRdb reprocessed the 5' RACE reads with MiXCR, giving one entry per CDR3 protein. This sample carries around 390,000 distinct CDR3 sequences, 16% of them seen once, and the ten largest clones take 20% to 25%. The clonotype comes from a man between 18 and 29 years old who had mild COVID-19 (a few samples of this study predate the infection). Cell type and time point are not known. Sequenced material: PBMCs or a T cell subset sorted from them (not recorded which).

The CDR3 here is CASSQSIGEKLFF. CDR3 coding DNA: TGTGCCAGCAGCCAATCAATTGGCGAAAAACTGTTTTTT. The chain uses TRBV7-3 and TRBJ1-4; D is ambiguous. The germline V and J ends were trimmed by 5 bases and 8 bases, with 12 bases remaining between them. Germline CDR1 is SGHTA and CDR2 is FQGTGA. The CDR3 length is 13 residues.